This T cell receptor beta chain was recorded in a study of T cells in Graves' hyperthyroidism and ophthalmopathy. Study-level findings and limits: Most clonotypes expanded in the thyroid (above 0.001) were also present in blood.

Amplification yielded TCR beta CDR3 regions, with RNA transcripts as the source. RT-PCR in the first round (using the HTBI primer set) targeted the TCR CDR3. TCRdb itself ran the multiplex PCR reads through MiXCR, one entry per CDR3 protein. The profile shows 600,000 or so distinct CDR3 sequences, approximately 15% of them singletons. Ophthalmopathy cases scored 3 or more on the Clinical Activity Score and 4 or more on NOSPECS grade, with duration below 3 months. The study excluded patients with uncontrolled infection, other autoimmune disease, pregnancy or lactation. This clonotype came up a few times. Its antigen is undetermined. CDR1 and CDR2 from the germline V gene are ENHRY and SYGVKD. The CDR3 runs to 14 residues. V dropped 6 bases and J dropped 0; count of bases not matched to a gene: 1.

The specimen sequenced was blood. J is TRBJ2-5 and V is TRBV10-3, with TRBD2 identical over 10 bases. The receptor's source is a woman aged 45 to 65 with Graves' ophthalmopathy. The CDR3 spells CAIRTSGNQETQYF. The CDR3 DNA follows: TGTGCCATCAGAACTAGCGGGAACCAAGAGACCCAGTACTTC.